The 31 T cell receptor beta chains in this list originate from one sample, sequenced in a study of T cell responses to AZD1222 COVID-19 vaccine. TCRdb's copy holds only in-frame clones and misses some; the assay was immunoSEQ multiplex PCR. The sample records 150,000 or so clones, about 91% being singletons. The input for sequencing was peripheral blood, taken 28 days after the second AZD1222 dose. Source of these receptors: an adult who received the AZD1222 COVID-19 vaccine.

The rearrangement joins TRBV19 to TRBJ2-5, with a tentative D call TRBD1 (5 bases). The CDR3 is 14 residues long. V lost 3 bases to trimming and J lost 0 bases, with 8 bases between them. Germline CDR1 reads LNHDA; CDR2 reads SQIVND (reference sequence). The CDR3, as DNA: TGTGCCAGTAGTATCAGGGCAGACCAAGAGACCCAGTACTTC. Encoded protein: CASSIRADQETQYF.

The chain links TRBV19 to TRBJ1-4; D call uncertain. The CDR3 spans 15 residues. V was cut by 1 base and J by 6 bases, with 12 bases left in between. Germline CDR1 is LNHDA and CDR2 is SQIVND (reference sequence). The CDR3 DNA is TGTGCCAGTAGTATAGTGCAAGATCGGGATGAAAAACTGTTTTTT. Translating gives CASSIVQDRDEKLFF.

This clone was seen just once. The chain is built from TRBV18 and TRBJ1-1; maybe TRBD1 (6 bases). The CDR3 length is 16 residues. Trimming pared 1 base from V and 0 bases from J, leaving 12 bases between. The germline V gene has CDR1 KGHSH and CDR2 LQKENI. CDR3 in amino acids: CASSPRTGYMNTEAFF. In DNA, the CDR3 is TGTGCCAGCTCACCACGTACAGGGTACATGAACACTGAAGCTTTCTTT.

The V gene is TRBV5-5, the J gene TRBJ2-7, with TRBD2 identical over 7 bases. With V trimmed by 3 bases and J by 2 bases, 8 bases remained unmatched. The CDR3 has 15 residues. Germline assignment: CDR1 SGHKS and CDR2 YYEKEE (reference sequence). The CDR3 spells CASSWTLGGTYEQYF. The CDR3 nucleotides are TGTGCCAGCAGCTGGACGTTGGGGGGGACCTACGAGCAGTACTTC.

V usage is TRBV7-2 and J usage is TRBJ2-1; 12 bases are a match to TRBD1. Trimming at V came to 5 bases and at J to 9 bases, leaving 5 bases not matched to a gene. The CDR3 runs 14 residues. The germline V gene has CDR1 SGHTA and CDR2 FQGNSA. The CDR3 loop is CASSLGTGGTEQFF. CDR3 nucleotide sequence: TGTGCCAGCAGCCTAGGGACAGGGGGCACTGAGCAGTTCTTC.

The chain has TRBV19 and TRBJ2-7; no firm D call. This CDR3 region has 10 residues. Per germline, CDR1 LNHDA and CDR2 SQIVND (reference sequence). The CDR3: CAAGLYEQYF. The CDR3 nucleotides are TGTGCTGCCGGCCTCTACGAGCAGTACTTC.

The chain combines TRBV27 with TRBJ2-1; TRBD2 matches 14 bases. The germline V gene has CDR1 MNHEY and CDR2 SMNVEV (reference sequence). V trimming: 11 bases; J trimming: 12 bases; junction bases outside the gene matches: 15. The CDR3 spans 15 residues. The DNA for the CDR3 is TGTGCCGTCTCTCCTCCGGGACTAGCGGGAGAGGGGCAGTTCTTC. Protein: CAVSPPGLAGEGQFF.

The rearrangement uses TRBV3-1 (or the pseudogene TRBV3-2) and TRBJ1-5; 8 bases match TRBD1. This CDR3 has 16 residues. The germline gives CDR1 LGHDT, CDR2 YNNKEL (reference sequence). Trimming cost V 6 bases and J 4 bases; bases outside gene matches: 11. CDR3 sequence: CASSSGGTDQNQPQHF. The CDR3 region has the DNA TGTGCCAGCAGTTCAGGGGGCACTGACCAAAATCAGCCCCAGCATTTT.

The chain combines TRBV9 with TRBJ2-4, with D possibly called TRBD1 or TRBD2 (5 bases each). This CDR3 is 15 amino acids long. V was clipped by 3 bases and J by 3 bases, with 13 bases between them. Germline V CDR1 and CDR2: SGDLS, YYNGEE. CDR3 sequence (DNA): TGTGCCAGCAGCGCAGGGACGCTAGGCAAAAACATTCAGTACTTC. Translating gives CASSAGTLGKNIQYF.

V gene TRBV9 combines with J gene TRBJ2-2; D unclear. CDR1 and CDR2 from the germline V gene are SGDLS and YYNGEE. V lost 2 bases and J 6 bases, leaving 8 bases between the germline ends. There are 13 residues in the CDR3. The CDR3, as DNA: TGTGCCAGCAGCGTGGTAGACTCCGGGGAGCTGTTTTTT. It encodes CASSVVDSGELFF.

The chain employs TRBV2 and TRBJ1-2, with 8 bases matching TRBD1. The CDR3 has 17 amino acids. Germline CDR1 and CDR2: SNHLY and FYNNEI. V gave up 6 bases and J gave up 1 base; unmatched junction bases: 13. CDR3 in amino acids: CASRGGQGRFFNYGYTF. In nucleotides, the CDR3 is TGTGCCAGCAGAGGAGGACAGGGACGTTTCTTTAACTATGGCTACACCTTC.

This clone was counted at least ten times. J is TRBJ2-1 and V is TRBV9; the D call may be TRBD1 or TRBD2 (5 bases each). The germline V gene encodes CDR1 SGDLS and CDR2 YYNGEE. The CDR3 runs 14 residues. The V end lost 3 bases, the J end lost 6 bases, and 13 bases lay between the germline ends. CDR3 loop: CASSGGPQLNEQFF. CDR3 DNA: TGTGCCAGCAGCGGGGGACCACAACTCAATGAGCAGTTCTTC.

This chain uses TRBV18 with TRBJ2-3, with D possibly TRBD1 on 5 matching bases. This CDR3 spans 16 amino acids. Between the trimmed V and J ends, which lost 6 bases and 0 bases, there was a span of 16 bases. Germline V lookup: CDR1 KGHSH, CDR2 LQKENI. CDR3 sequence (DNA): TGTGCCAGCTCGCAGGTGGGGCAGTTTAGCACAGATACGCAGTATTTT. Translating it yields CASSQVGQFSTDTQYF. Full variable domain (missing parts from reference TRBV18 and TRBJ2-3): NAGVMQNPRHLVRRRGQEARLRCSPMKGHSHVYWYRQLPEEGLKFMVYLQKENIIDESGMPKERFSAEFPKEGPSILRIQQVVRGDSAAYFCASSQVGQFSTDTQYFGPGTRLTVL.

The CDR3 DNA follows: TGTGCCAGCAGCCCCCCCCCAGCGGGTAGGAATGAGCAGTTCTTC. It specifies CASSPPPAGRNEQFF. The chain links TRBV2 to TRBJ2-1; perhaps TRBD2 as D (6 bases). Germline V gene lookup returns CDR1 SNHLY and CDR2 FYNNEI. V was clipped by 6 bases and J by 7 bases, with 19 bases between them. The CDR3 loop spans 15 amino acids.

This chain uses TRBV5-4 with TRBJ2-7; the match to TRBD2 covers 8 bases. Trimming took 0 bases from V and 6 from J; bases not matched to a gene: 2. Germline values: CDR1 SGHNT, CDR2 YYREEE (reference sequence). The CDR3 is 13 residues long. CDR3 region: CASSLDAGGEQYF. The CDR3 DNA reads TGTGCCAGCAGCTTGGATGCGGGGGGCGAGCAGTACTTC.

The chain links TRBV30 to TRBJ2-7; 11 bases align to TRBD1. V dropped 3 bases and J dropped 8; count of bases not matched to a gene: 12. The CDR3 has 15 residues. Per germline, CDR1 GTSNPN and CDR2 SVGIG (reference sequence). CDR3 loop: CAWSVGQGAFLQQYF. Written as DNA, the CDR3 is TGTGCCTGGAGCGTCGGACAGGGGGCGTTTTTGCAGCAGTACTTC.

This clone was seen more than once but under ten times. This chain joins TRBV29-1 and TRBJ2-1, with D possibly TRBD1 on 6 matching bases. From germline, CDR1 is SQVTM and CDR2 ANQGSEA. CDR3 length equals 13 residues. DNA for the CDR3: TGCGCGGCCAGGGGTTCCGCGTACAATGAGCAGTTCTTC. Protein sequence: CAARGSAYNEQFF.

The chain has TRBV18 and TRBJ1-2; 7 bases align to TRBD1. Unmatched junction bases numbered 7, after V lost 5 bases and J lost 7 bases. CDR1 and CDR2 (germline): KGHSH, LQKENI. There are 13 residues in the CDR3. CDR3 sequence (DNA): TGTGCCAGCTCATCGGGACAGTCATTTGGCTACACCTTC. This translates into CASSSGQSFGYTF.

The chain is built from TRBV11-2 and TRBJ2-7, with D uncertain. The V end lost 0 bases, the J end lost 1 base, and 7 bases lay between the germline ends. CDR3 length: 14 amino acids. Per the germline V gene, CDR1 is SGHAT and CDR2 is FQNNGV. The CDR3 is CASSLDLGSYEQYF. The CDR3 bases are TGTGCCAGCAGCTTAGACCTGGGATCCTACGAGCAGTACTTC.

V gene TRBV21-1 combines with J gene TRBJ2-6; the table assigns TRBD1, which was not confirmed against the DNA. TRBV21-1 is a listed pseudogene. The CDR3 has 14 residues. The CDR3 region is CARRQNSGANVLTF. The CDR3, as DNA: TGTGCCAGACGACAGAACTCTGGGGCCAACGTCCTGACTTTC.

The chain joins TRBV5-1 to TRBJ2-1; TRBD1 agrees at 9 bases. V was clipped by 2 bases and J by 5 bases; unmatched bases: 5. Germline V gives CDR1 SGHRS, CDR2 YFSETQ. The CDR3 length is 15 residues. CDR3 DNA sequence: TGCGCCAGCAGCTTCGGGACAGGGATAGACAATGAGCAGTTCTTC. This translates into CASSFGTGIDNEQFF.

The CDR3 loop is CASSQVSGGANEQFF. The CDR3 bases are TGTGCCAGCAGCCAAGTAAGCGGGGGGGCCAATGAGCAGTTCTTC. The rearrangement joins TRBV3-1 (or the pseudogene TRBV3-2) to TRBJ2-1, with 10 bases lining up with TRBD2. The germline CDR1 and CDR2 sequences are LGHDT and YNNKEL (reference sequence). V shed 1 base, J shed 6 bases, and the junction held 3 bases outside the gene matches. There are 15 residues in the CDR3.

This chain joins TRBV15 and TRBJ2-7, with D possibly TRBD2 on 6 matching bases. V dropped 0 bases and J dropped 5 bases, with 14 bases sitting between them. CDR3 length equals 15 residues. Germline CDR1 reads LNHNV; CDR2 reads YYDKDF (reference sequence). The CDR3 is CATSRDGRSGNEQYF. The CDR3 nucleotides are TGTGCCACCAGCAGAGATGGGAGGTCGGGAAACGAGCAGTACTTC.

The rearrangement joins TRBV4-1 to TRBJ2-1; 9 positions agree with TRBD1. This CDR3 has 18 residues. Germline assignment: CDR1 MGHRA and CDR2 YSYEKL. The trim removed 0 bases at V and 8 bases at J, leaving 14 bases unmatched. The CDR3 nucleotides read TGCGCCAGCAGCCAAGAACCCCTCGACAGGGGGATTGGGTATGAGCAGTTCTTC. It is translated as CASSQEPLDRGIGYEQFF.

V usage is TRBV21-1 and J usage is TRBJ1-1; TRBD1 was called by the table and not checked on the DNA. TRBV21-1 is described as a pseudogene. The CDR3 has 14 amino acids. CDR3 protein: CASIYRQGDTEAFF. CDR3 bases: TGTGCCAGCATCTATCGACAGGGGGATACTGAAGCTTTCTTT.

The chain joins TRBV5-1 to TRBJ1-5; D is unresolved. Germline V gene lookup returns CDR1 SGHRS and CDR2 YFSETQ. This CDR3 region has 13 residues. V gave up 0 bases and J gave up 3 bases, with 4 bases separating them. CDR3 DNA sequence: TGCGCCAGCAGCTTGGAGGTCAATCAGCCCCAGCATTTT. Protein sequence: CASSLEVNQPQHF.

The rearrangement links TRBV5-1 to TRBJ2-3; perhaps TRBD2 as D (7 bases). Trimming stripped 1 base from V and 2 bases from J, with 14 bases between. The CDR3 contains 16 residues. Per the germline V gene, CDR1 is SGHRS and CDR2 is YFSETQ. The CDR3 loop is CASSLRGGRDTDTQYF. In DNA form, the CDR3 reads TGCGCCAGCAGCTTGAGGGGGGGCCGAGACACAGATACGCAGTATTTT.

The chain uses TRBV3-1 (or the pseudogene TRBV3-2) and TRBJ2-1; 8 bases are a match to TRBD2. Unmatched junction bases numbered 9, after V lost 2 bases and J lost 9 bases. Germline-derived CDR1 and CDR2 are LGHDT and YNNKEL (reference sequence). The CDR3 has 15 residues. CDR3 sequence (DNA): TGTGCCAGCAGCCAACGTCCGGGAGGGCCTGGTGAGCAGTTCTTC. Protein: CASSQRPGGPGEQFF.

The chain links TRBV5-1 to TRBJ2-1; the match to TRBD2 covers 10 bases. The CDR3 contains 15 residues. Unmatched junction bases numbered 5, after V lost 5 bases and J lost 3 bases. Per germline, CDR1 SGHRS and CDR2 YFSETQ. CDR3 DNA: TGCGCCAGCAGGCCCACTAGCGGGGTCTACAATGAGCAGTTCTTC. This codes for CASRPTSGVYNEQFF.

The chain has TRBV4-3 and TRBJ2-7; 9 bases line up with TRBD1. Trimming cost V 0 bases and J 3 bases; bases outside gene matches: 12. Germline V CDR1 and CDR2: LGHNA, YSLEER. The CDR3 length is 18 residues. CDR3 in amino acids: CASSQDLGTGGYVYEQYF. The CDR3 DNA is TGCGCCAGCAGCCAAGATCTCGGAACAGGGGGCTATGTCTACGAGCAGTACTTC.

This chain uses TRBV6-5 with TRBJ2-7, with 7 bases aligning to TRBD1. The V segment lost 0 bases and the J segment 5 bases; nucleotides outside the gene matches: 10. This CDR3 spans 16 amino acids. CDR1 and CDR2 from the germline V gene are MNHEY and SVGAGI. The CDR3 loop reads CASSYSKWDRVNEQYF. The CDR3 coding sequence is TGTGCCAGCAGTTACTCGAAATGGGACAGAGTGAACGAGCAGTACTTC.